These 8 T cell receptor beta chains were sequenced from one sample in a study of regulatory T cells in long-lasting Graves disease. Investigators prepared the TCR beta libraries by applying iRepertoire HTBI primers and Arm-PCR of CDR3 regions. TCRdb passed the multiplex PCR reads through MiXCR, listing each CDR3 protein once. The data show 400,000 to 550,000 distinct CDR3 sequences, about a sixth seen once. As to time point: newly diagnosed GD, antithyroid drugs for less than 3 months. Scientists built the TCR library using RNA that was extracted from PBMCs. These same records also appear under a second study, on T cells in Graves' hyperthyroidism and ophthalmopathy.

Sample: peripheral blood mononuclear cells (PBMCs), taken at new diagnosis, from a patient treated with antithyroid drugs. The receptor set was obtained from a woman aged 18-29 years with Graves disease.

V usage is TRBV7-6 and J usage is TRBJ2-2; D is perhaps TRBD1 or TRBD2 (5 bases each). V lost 5 bases, J lost 7 bases, and 14 bases lay in between. Germline lookup yields CDR1 SGHVS and CDR2 FNYEAQ. This CDR3 contains 14 residues. CDR3 residues: CASSPQGDGGELFF. The CDR3 nucleotides read TGTGCCAGCAGCCCCCAAGGGGACGGCGGGGAGCTGTTTTTT.

This clonotype was observed many times. The V gene is TRBV7-6, the J gene TRBJ2-3; 11 bases are a match to TRBD2. The CDR3 has 16 residues. V gave up 2 bases and J gave up 3 bases; unmatched junction bases: 4. The germline CDR1 and CDR2 sequences are SGHVS and FNYEAQ. CDR3: CASSLLGLAETDTQYF. DNA of the CDR3: TGTGCCAGCAGCTTATTGGGACTAGCGGAAACAGATACGCAGTATTTT.

The chain is built from TRBV19 and TRBJ2-1; 8 bases align to TRBD2. The CDR3 is 16 amino acids. Germline V gene lookup returns CDR1 LNHDA and CDR2 SQIVND (reference sequence). The junction had 2 bases not matched to a gene; V was cut back by 1 base and J by 0 bases. The CDR3 reads CASSIAGRASYNEQFF. The CDR3, as DNA: TGTGCCAGTAGTATAGCCGGGAGGGCCTCCTACAATGAGCAGTTCTTC.

The chain has TRBV5-1 and TRBJ1-1; D is ambiguous. V was clipped by 0 bases and J by 8 bases, with 11 bases between them. The CDR3 is made up of 13 amino acids. Looked up from germline, CDR1 is SGHRS and CDR2 is YFSETQ. CDR3 region: CASSLEESAEAFF. DNA for the CDR3: TGCGCCAGCAGCTTGGAGGAGTCGGCGGAAGCTTTCTTT.

The chain is built from TRBV20-1 and TRBJ2-2; the match to TRBD2 covers 11 bases. This CDR3 is 16 amino acids long. Germline CDR1 and CDR2: DFQATT and SNEGSKA (reference sequence). The trim removed 1 base at V and 5 bases at J, leaving 6 bases unmatched. The CDR3 loop reads CSARAALAGVTGELFF. In DNA form, the CDR3 reads TGCAGTGCTAGAGCGGCACTAGCGGGAGTTACCGGGGAGCTGTTTTTT.

This clonotype was observed a few times. CDR3 protein: CASKESADTQYF. CDR3 nucleotides: TGCGCCAGCAAGGAGTCCGCCGATACGCAGTATTTT. The chain recombines TRBV5-1 with TRBJ2-3; D gene unclear. The CDR3 is 12 residues long. The V and J ends lost 6 bases and 6 bases respectively, with 11 bases between them. Per the germline V gene, CDR1 is SGHRS and CDR2 is YFSETQ. Together with reference TRBV5-1 and TRBJ2-3, the CDR3 gives the full variable domain: KAGVTQTPRYLIKTRGQQVTLSCSPISGHRSVSWYQQTPGQGLQFLFEYFSETQRNKGNFPGRFSGRQFSNSRSEMNVSTLELGDSALYLCASKESADTQYFGPGTRLTVL.

This clonotype came up many times. The chain uses TRBV11-2 and TRBJ2-5; no clear D gene. V was clipped by 3 bases and J by 1 base, with 12 bases between them. Germline CDR1 SGHAT, CDR2 FQNNGV. The CDR3 runs 15 residues. In DNA, the CDR3 is TGTGCCAGCAGCTTTGCAATAAGGGCCCAAGAGACCCAGTACTTC. This sequence encodes CASSFAIRAQETQYF.

This clonotype was seen more than once but under ten times. A much larger clone differs from this one at a single base, so this may be a read error. J is TRBJ2-7 and V is TRBV2, with D unresolved. The CDR3 sequence is 12 residues long. The germline V and J ends were trimmed by 7 bases and 7 bases, with 14 bases remaining between them. Looked up from germline, CDR1 is SNHLY and CDR2 is FYNNEI. The CDR3 coding sequence is TGTGCCAGCACCCAGGCTTACAATGAGCAGTACTTC. Translation gives CASTQAYNEQYF.